What follows are 7 T cell receptor beta chains derived from one specimen sequenced in a study of kidney transplant recipient with SARS-CoV-2 infection. Each CDR3 protein gets one entry after TCRdb re-called the reads with MiXCR. The data contain roughly 250,000 distinct CDR3 sequences, around 26% of them singletons. Sequences were derived from a blood sample, sampled at baseline and on day 111 from a kidney transplant recipient. The source is a male patient in his thirties who had COVID-19 and was a kidney transplant recipient. Some T cells here may be from the graft donor.

This clonotype has at least ten counts. V is TRBV5-4 and J is TRBJ1-6, with unresolved D. V lost 2 bases, J lost 7 bases, and 16 bases lay in between. CDR3 length: 16 amino acids. CDR1 is SGHNT and CDR2 is YYREEE in the germline V gene (reference sequence). The CDR3 region is CASSFPDTTGNSPLHF. DNA of the CDR3: TGTGCCAGCAGCTTTCCCGACACAACCGGGAATTCACCCCTCCACTTT. Full variable domain (rest looked up from reference TRBV5-4 and TRBJ1-6): ETGVTQSPTHLIKTRGQQVTLRCSSQSGHNTVSWYQQALGQGPQFIFQYYREEENGRGNFPPRFSGLQFPNYSSELNVNALELDDSALYLCASSFPDTTGNSPLHFGNGTRLTVT.

This clonotype showed up many times. The J gene is TRBJ2-1, the V gene TRBV10-3; D is possibly TRBD1 (6 bases). V was cut by 2 bases and J by 0 bases, with 8 bases left in between. Germline V lookup: CDR1 ENHRY, CDR2 SYGVKD. This CDR3 is built from 15 residues. The CDR3 loop reads CAISEGQSSYNEQFF. CDR3 coding DNA: TGTGCCATCAGTGAGGGACAGAGCTCCTACAATGAGCAGTTCTTC.

This clonotype was observed many times. The chain links TRBV7-2 to TRBJ2-5; 7 positions match TRBD2. V shed 4 bases, J shed 0 bases, and the junction held 5 bases outside the gene matches. The CDR3 totals 15 residues. CDR1 is SGHTA and CDR2 is FQGNSA in the germline V gene. The CDR3 sequence is CASSSLSGDQETQYF. As DNA, the CDR3 is TGTGCCAGCAGCTCTCTCAGCGGGGACCAAGAGACCCAGTACTTC.

At least ten counts were recorded for this clonotype. This rearrangement joins TRBV24-1 to TRBJ1-2, with 7 bases fitting TRBD1. This CDR3 is 16 amino acids long. Germline assignment: CDR1 KGHDR and CDR2 SFDVKD. Trimming cost V 3 bases and J 5 bases; bases outside gene matches: 11. Written as DNA, the CDR3 is TGTGCCACCAGTGATAAGGGGGCCCCTGGGCTATATGGCTACACCTTC. Translating gives CATSDKGAPGLYGYTF.

This clonotype was counted a few times. This sequence joins TRBV3-1 and TRBJ1-2; no clear D. The CDR3 is made up of 17 amino acids. CDR1 is LGHDT and CDR2 is YNNKEL in the germline V gene (reference sequence). V lost 4 bases, J lost 4 bases, and 22 bases lay in between. The CDR3 DNA reads as TGTGCCAGCAGCCCCAAACTCACCCTTCGAAAGACCTATGGCTACACCTTC. It specifies CASSPKLTLRKTYGYTF.

Ten or more counts support this clonotype. The V call is TRBV18, the J call TRBJ2-7; D perhaps matches TRBD1 (5 bases). The CDR3 covers 15 residues. Germline assignment: CDR1 KGHSH and CDR2 LQKENI. V was trimmed by 3 bases and J by 1 base, leaving 13 bases between them. CDR3 DNA sequence: TGTGCCAGCTCACCGACAGCATCCTCTTCCTACGAGCAGTACTTC. This encodes CASSPTASSSYEQYF. Using reference TRBV18 and TRBJ2-7 for the parts outside the CDR3, the full variable domain is NAGVMQNPRHLVRRRGQEARLRCSPMKGHSHVYWYRQLPEEGLKFMVYLQKENIIDESGMPKERFSAEFPKEGPSILRIQQVVRGDSAAYFCASSPTASSSYEQYFGPGTRLTVT.

This clonotype has a count of ten or more. This chain joins TRBV11-3 and TRBJ1-2; unclear D gene. CDR1 is SGHNT and CDR2 is YENEEA in the germline V gene. V was shortened by 5 bases and J by 4 bases, with 23 bases between the two germline ends. The CDR3 has 17 amino acids. The DNA of the CDR3 is TGTGCCAGCAGCGGGCTTAGCGATCTCGGAAAGACCTATGGCTACACCTTC. Its translation is CASSGLSDLGKTYGYTF.